This T cell receptor (beta chain) comes out of a study of T cells in Graves' hyperthyroidism and ophthalmopathy. Overall study results and limits: In validation, the model predicted ophthalmopathy. These predictions came a median roughly six months before onset.

This clonotype was observed once. Its antigen is currently unknown. V shed 3 bases and J 0 bases; nucleotides not matched to a gene: 4. CDR1 LNHNV and CDR2 YYDKDF come from the germline V gene (reference sequence). This CDR3 has 16 amino acids. The CDR3 regions of TCR beta were amplified from RNA transcripts. HTBI primers were used for first-round RT-PCR of the TCR CDR3. TCRdb independently ran MiXCR on the multiplex PCR reads; one entry per CDR3 protein. Of roughly 500,000 distinct CDR3 sequences listed, more than 45% are singletons. This receptor was identified in an adult woman with Graves' disease, either hyperthyroidism or ophthalmopathy (not recorded which). The sample taken for sequencing was peripheral blood or thyroid tissue (not recorded which). V and J are TRBV15 and TRBJ2-2; TRBD1 aligns across 7 bases. The CDR3 sequence: CATSRDGTANTGELFF. CDR3 nucleotides: TGTGCCACCAGCAGGGACGGGACAGCGAACACCGGGGAGCTGTTTTTT.